This T cell receptor beta chain originates from a study of T cells in Graves' hyperthyroidism and ophthalmopathy. The hyperthyroidism patients had all been newly diagnosed, and their disease duration was under 2 months. Their ages ranged from 18 to 65 years. For the diagnoses, clinical symptoms, serum thyroxine and TRAb, thyroid ultrasound and orbital computed tomography were used. The PBMCs studied were ones that came from 10 ml fresh peripheral blood. TCR beta CDR3 sequences were amplified from RNA transcripts. TCR CDR3 regions were first amplified by RT-PCR with HTBI primers. TCRdb reanalysed the multiplex PCR reads using MiXCR and keeps one entry per CDR3 protein. Altogether under 750,000 distinct CDR3 sequences are present, roughly a sixth being singletons, with the ten largest covering 16%. Germline loops: CDR1 ENHRY, CDR2 SYGVKD. This CDR3 comprises 15 residues. With V trimmed by 2 bases and J by 0 bases, 1 base remained unmatched.

The receptor's source is a woman between 50 and 59 years old with Graves' hyperthyroidism that later progressed to Graves' ophthalmopathy. This sequence joins TRBV10-3 and TRBJ1-5; 7 bases agree with TRBD1. Sequences were obtained from blood. CDR3 protein: CAISETGDSNQPQHF. CDR3 DNA: TGTGCCATCAGTGAGACAGGGGATAGCAATCAGCCCCAGCATTTT.